These 15 T cell receptor beta chains share one sample of origin, sequenced in a study of CD8 T cells in Susac syndrome. Roughly 0.45 to 1 ug RNA was reverse transcribed with random hexamers. TCRdb re-analysed the immunoSEQ multiplex PCR reads in MiXCR, keeping a single row per CDR3 protein. The sample contains some 200,000 distinct CDR3 sequences, 92% of which appear only once. The sample consisted of CD8+ T cells from PBMCs. These receptors were obtained from a human donor with multiple sclerosis.

The chain couples TRBV12-3 or TRBV12-4 to TRBJ2-6; the match to TRBD2 covers 7 bases. Losses at the gene ends were 7 bases for V and 0 bases for J; bases not matched to a gene: 9. This CDR3 spans 17 amino acids. The CDR3 DNA is TGTGCCAGCACCATAAGTTCGGGAGGCTCTGGGGCCAACGTCCTGACTTTC. It encodes CASTISSGGSGANVLTF.

This clonotype was observed once. The chain carries TRBV12-3 or TRBV12-4 and TRBJ2-1; a weak D match, TRBD2 (5 bases). The V and J ends lost 3 bases and 2 bases respectively, with 11 bases between them. The CDR3 runs 15 residues. The CDR3 DNA reads as TGTGCCAGCAGTTTTTTGGAGGCAACCTACAATGAGCAGTTCTTC. It encodes CASSFLEATYNEQFF.

This rearrangement joins TRBV24-1 to TRBJ2-3, with D possibly TRBD2 on 5 matching bases. The length of the CDR3 is 16 residues. Between the trimmed V and J ends, which lost 4 bases and 0 bases, there was a span of 13 bases. Looked up from germline, CDR1 is KGHDR and CDR2 is SFDVKD. CDR3 protein: CATSELGLRSTDTQYF. The DNA for the CDR3 is TGTGCCACCAGTGAACTCGGACTCCGAAGCACAGATACGCAGTATTTT.

The V call is TRBV27, the J call TRBJ2-7, with D hard to call. Germline loops: CDR1 MNHEY, CDR2 SMNVEV (reference sequence). CDR3 length: 15 amino acids. The V end lost 3 bases, the J end lost 5 bases, and 17 bases lay between the germline ends. DNA for the CDR3: TGTGCCAGCAGTTTCGGTATTAGCTTGTCCCACGAGCAGTACTTC. Its protein product is CASSFGISLSHEQYF.

This chain uses TRBV9 with TRBJ2-3; no definite D call. Germline V gene sequence: CDR1 SGDLS, CDR2 YYNGEE. V shed 0 bases and J shed 0 bases, with 11 bases lying between them. The CDR3 consists of 16 residues. CDR3: CASSVGGGHSTDTQYF. The CDR3 nucleotides are TGTGCCAGCAGCGTAGGTGGCGGTCACAGCACAGATACGCAGTATTTT.

This chain uses TRBV20-1 with TRBJ2-7; possibly TRBD1 for D (5 bases). The CDR3 spans 14 residues. Trimming left V 1 base short and J 5 bases short, with 15 bases between. Germline-derived CDR1 and CDR2 are DFQATT and SNEGSKA (reference sequence). This chain's CDR3 is CSARVSGAMDEQYF. CDR3 bases: TGCAGTGCTAGAGTTAGTGGGGCGATGGACGAGCAGTACTTC.

V usage is TRBV7-9 and J usage is TRBJ1-2; 12 nucleotides align to TRBD1. This CDR3 comprises 15 residues. Germline V lookup: CDR1 SEHNR, CDR2 FQNEAQ (reference sequence). Trimming took 6 bases from V and 6 from J; bases not matched to a gene: 8. The CDR3 sequence is CASRDSGTGGHGYTF. The CDR3 coding sequence is TGTGCCAGCAGGGACTCCGGGACAGGGGGCCATGGCTACACCTTC.

The rearrangement uses TRBV13 and TRBJ2-7, with 9 bases that match TRBD1. CDR3 size: 15 residues. V trimming: 4 bases; J trimming: 5 bases; junction bases outside the gene matches: 9. Germline V gives CDR1 PRHDT, CDR2 FYEKMQ (reference sequence). This chain's CDR3 is CASSSLGQGMDEQYF. Here the CDR3 DNA reads TGTGCCAGCAGCTCCCTGGGACAGGGTATGGACGAGCAGTACTTC.

The V and J genes are TRBV19 and TRBJ1-2; D uncertain. Germline V gene data show CDR1 as LNHDA and CDR2 as SQIVND (reference sequence). V was clipped by 3 bases and J by 2 bases, with 7 bases between them. The CDR3 spans 13 residues. CDR3 sequence reads: CASSIAENYGYTF. CDR3 nucleotides: TGTGCCAGTAGTATCGCGGAGAACTATGGCTACACCTTC.

This clonotype was seen only once. The chain links TRBV25-1 to TRBJ1-5; the D gene is possibly TRBD1 (5 bases). Germline CDR1 and CDR2: MGHDK and SYGVNS. V was trimmed by 3 bases and J by 0 bases, leaving 6 bases between them. This CDR3 spans 14 amino acids. The CDR3 protein is CASSDDSSNQPQHF. Written as DNA, the CDR3 is TGTGCCAGCAGTGACGACAGTAGCAATCAGCCCCAGCATTTT.

V usage is TRBV19 and J usage is TRBJ1-1; TRBD1 is a possible D gene (5 bases). The V end lost 2 bases, the J end lost 7 bases, and 17 bases lay between the germline ends. This CDR3 region has 15 residues. In germline, CDR1 is LNHDA, CDR2 SQIVND (reference sequence). The CDR3 is CASSILGREDDEAFF. The CDR3 bases are TGTGCCAGTAGTATACTAGGCAGGGAGGATGATGAAGCTTTCTTT. The entire variable domain, with the rest obtained from reference TRBV19 and TRBJ1-1, is as follows: DGGITQSPKYLFRKEGQNVTLSCEQNLNHDAMYWYRQDPGQGLRLIYYSQIVNDFQKGDIAEGYSVSREKKESFPLTVTSAQKNPTAFYLCASSILGREDDEAFFGQGTRLTVV.

The V gene is TRBV27, the J gene TRBJ2-7; perhaps TRBD2 as D (6 bases). CDR3 length: 15 amino acids. The V gene lost 6 bases and the J gene lost 7 bases, with 22 bases spanning the gap. Germline V lookup: CDR1 MNHEY, CDR2 SMNVEV (reference sequence). DNA for the CDR3: TGTGCCAGCAGCCCAATGACGACGACTGGAGGGGAGCAGTACTTC. Amino acid sequence: CASSPMTTTGGEQYF.

CDR3 nucleotides: TGTGCCAGCAGCCAAGGGACTAGTGTTTGGGAGCAGTACTTC. Translation gives CASSQGTSVWEQYF. V and J are TRBV4-2 and TRBJ2-7, with TRBD2 identical over 7 bases. This CDR3 has 14 residues. Germline V gene sequence: CDR1 LGHNA, CDR2 YNFKEQ. V lost 1 base to trimming and J lost 7 bases; unmatched junction nucleotides: 7.

The chain has TRBV2 and TRBJ2-3; 7 positions match TRBD1. The CDR3 covers 15 residues. Looked up from germline, CDR1 is SNHLY and CDR2 is FYNNEI. Unmatched junction bases numbered 10, after V lost 10 bases and J lost 0 bases. Here the CDR3 reads CATSTGLSSTDTQYF. The DNA for the CDR3 is TGTGCCACTTCGACAGGGCTAAGTAGCACAGATACGCAGTATTTT.

The V and J genes are TRBV30 and TRBJ1-1, with D unclear. CDR1 and CDR2 from the germline V gene are GTSNPN and SVGIG (reference sequence). The CDR3 loop spans 11 amino acids. V lost 5 bases to trimming and J lost 9 bases, with 13 bases between them. CDR3 DNA sequence: TGTGCCTGGGTTATCGGAGGGCAAGCTTTCTTT. Its translation is CAWVIGGQAFF.